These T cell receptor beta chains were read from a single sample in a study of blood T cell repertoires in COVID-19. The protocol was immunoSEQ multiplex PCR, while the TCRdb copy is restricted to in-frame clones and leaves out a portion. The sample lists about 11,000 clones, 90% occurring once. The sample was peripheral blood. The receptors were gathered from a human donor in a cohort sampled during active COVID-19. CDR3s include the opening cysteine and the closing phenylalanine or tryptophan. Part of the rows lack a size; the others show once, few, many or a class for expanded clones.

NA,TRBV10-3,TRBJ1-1,CAIRSRAMNTEAFF
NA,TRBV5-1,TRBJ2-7,CASSLDGPRDEQYF
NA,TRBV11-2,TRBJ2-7,CASSLPGQEQYF
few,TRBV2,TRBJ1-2,CASSTGLSNYGYTF
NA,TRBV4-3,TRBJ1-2,CASSPWGLGNYGYTF
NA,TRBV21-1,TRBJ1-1,CASMTALNTEAFF
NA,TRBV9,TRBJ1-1,CASSAGQGLGKNTEAFF
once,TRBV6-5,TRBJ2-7,CASSSLSQTYEQYF
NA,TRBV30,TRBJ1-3,CAWRELVYSGNTIYF
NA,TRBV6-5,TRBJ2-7,CASRTTGGEQYF
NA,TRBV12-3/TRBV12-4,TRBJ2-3,CAVAGPSTDTQYF
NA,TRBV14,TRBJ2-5,CASSQEIGSGNQETQYF
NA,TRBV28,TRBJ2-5,CASSFPGQGGRGTQYF
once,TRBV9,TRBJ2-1,CASSVPGGSYNEQFF
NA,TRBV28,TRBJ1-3,CASSLGGQSGNTIYF
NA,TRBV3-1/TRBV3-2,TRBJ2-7,CASSPVPDSSYEQYF
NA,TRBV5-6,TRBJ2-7,CASSLIGQGDYEQYF
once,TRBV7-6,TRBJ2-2,CASSLRPGTGNTGELFF
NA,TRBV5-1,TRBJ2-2,CASSLGWTGSYAGELFF
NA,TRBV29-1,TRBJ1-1,CSVDRANTEAFF
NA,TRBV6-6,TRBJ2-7,CASSPMVAGGVLDEQYF
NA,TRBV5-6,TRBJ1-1,CASSPVRGGTEAFF
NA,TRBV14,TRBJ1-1,CASSQVWTNPGGTEAFF
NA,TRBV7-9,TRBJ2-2,CASSATSGGSTGELFF
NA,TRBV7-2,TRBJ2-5,CASSPGLAGGETQYF
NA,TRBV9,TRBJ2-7,CASSVGGAVSEQYF
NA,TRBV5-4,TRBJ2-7,CASSSGGGRYEQYF
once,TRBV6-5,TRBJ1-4,CASSSPGMANEKLFF
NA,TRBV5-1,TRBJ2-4,CASSAGSIIAKNIQYF
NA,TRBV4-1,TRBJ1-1,CASSHRRAEGPNTEAFF
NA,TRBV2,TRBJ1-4,CASRVQGAHEKLFF
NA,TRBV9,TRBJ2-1,CASSVRGLSYNEQFF
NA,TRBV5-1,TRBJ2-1,CASSLPGTSVGGEQFF
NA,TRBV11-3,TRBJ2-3,CASSLGRGGATSTDTQYF
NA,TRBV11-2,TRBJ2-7,CASPIDPGHSYEQYF
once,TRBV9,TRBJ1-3,CASSDTGGNTIYF
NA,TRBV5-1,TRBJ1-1,CASSLQGVQGEAFF
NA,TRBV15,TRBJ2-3,CATSLQAGTTDTQYF
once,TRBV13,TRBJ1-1,CASSWWGATEAFF
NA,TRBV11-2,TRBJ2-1,CASSQRTRRGNEQFF
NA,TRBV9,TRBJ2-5,CASSAAGTGVQETQYF
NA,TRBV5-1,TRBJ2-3,CASSLVRLAGGGDTQYF
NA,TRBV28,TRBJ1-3,CASSFDDRRRNTIYF
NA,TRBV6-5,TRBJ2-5,CASIRAGGQLETQYF
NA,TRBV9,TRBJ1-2,CASSEGGGDYGYTF
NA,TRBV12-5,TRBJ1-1,CASGFGPSGGQVPSNTEAFF
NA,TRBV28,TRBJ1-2,CASSPGGRENYGYTF
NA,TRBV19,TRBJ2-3,CASKQGPGTDTQYF
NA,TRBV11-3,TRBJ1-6,CASSLERGRGQSNSPLHF
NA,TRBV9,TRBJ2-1,CASSRGQGAYNEQFF
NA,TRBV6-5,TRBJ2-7,CASSQGGSYEQYF